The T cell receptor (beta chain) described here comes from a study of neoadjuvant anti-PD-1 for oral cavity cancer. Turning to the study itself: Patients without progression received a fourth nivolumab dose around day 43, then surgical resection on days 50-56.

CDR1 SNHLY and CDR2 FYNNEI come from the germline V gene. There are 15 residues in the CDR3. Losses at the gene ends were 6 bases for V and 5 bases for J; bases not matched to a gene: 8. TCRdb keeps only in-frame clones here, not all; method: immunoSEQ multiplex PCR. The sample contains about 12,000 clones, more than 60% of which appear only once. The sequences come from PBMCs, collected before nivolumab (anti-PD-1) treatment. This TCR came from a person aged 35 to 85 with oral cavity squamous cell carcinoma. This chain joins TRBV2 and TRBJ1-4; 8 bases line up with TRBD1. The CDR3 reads CASRSGQGSNEKLFF. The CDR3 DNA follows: TGTGCCAGCAGAAGTGGACAGGGATCAAATGAAAAACTGTTTTTT.